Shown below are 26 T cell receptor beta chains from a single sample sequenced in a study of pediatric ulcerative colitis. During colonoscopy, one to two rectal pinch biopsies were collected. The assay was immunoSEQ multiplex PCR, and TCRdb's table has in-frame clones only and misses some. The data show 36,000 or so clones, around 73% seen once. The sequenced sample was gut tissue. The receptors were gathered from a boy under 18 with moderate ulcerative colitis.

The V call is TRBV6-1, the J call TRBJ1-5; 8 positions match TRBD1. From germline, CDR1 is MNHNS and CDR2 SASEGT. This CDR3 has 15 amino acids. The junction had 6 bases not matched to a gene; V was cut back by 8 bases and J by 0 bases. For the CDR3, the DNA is TGTGCCAGCGGGGACAGGCAATATAGCAATCAGCCCCAGCATTTT. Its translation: CASGDRQYSNQPQHF.

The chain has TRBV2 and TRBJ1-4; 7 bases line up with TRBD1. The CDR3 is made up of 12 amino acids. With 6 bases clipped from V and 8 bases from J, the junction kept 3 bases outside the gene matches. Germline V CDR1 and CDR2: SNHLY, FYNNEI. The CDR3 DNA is TGTGCCAGCAGCGAACAGGGGGAAAAACTGTTTTTT. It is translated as CASSEQGEKLFF.

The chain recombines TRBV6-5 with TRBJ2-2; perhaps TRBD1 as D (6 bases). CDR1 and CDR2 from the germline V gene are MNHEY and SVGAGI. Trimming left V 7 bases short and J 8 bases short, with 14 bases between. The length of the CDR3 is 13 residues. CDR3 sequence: CASKGRGAGELFF. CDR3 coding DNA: TGTGCCAGCAAGGGCAGGGGAGCGGGGGAGCTGTTTTTT.

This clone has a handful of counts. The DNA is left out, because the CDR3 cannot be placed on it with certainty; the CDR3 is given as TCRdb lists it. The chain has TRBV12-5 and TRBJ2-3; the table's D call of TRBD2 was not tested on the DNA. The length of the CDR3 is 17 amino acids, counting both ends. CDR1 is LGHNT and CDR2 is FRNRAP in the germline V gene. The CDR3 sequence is CASGLGTGREGGDTQYF.

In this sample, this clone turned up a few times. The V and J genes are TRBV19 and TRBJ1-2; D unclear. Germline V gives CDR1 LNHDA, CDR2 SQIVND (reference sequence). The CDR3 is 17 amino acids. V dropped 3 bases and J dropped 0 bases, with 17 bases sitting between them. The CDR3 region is CASSIGYRVATNYGYTF. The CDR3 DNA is TGTGCCAGTAGTATTGGGTATAGGGTCGCTACTAACTATGGCTACACCTTC.

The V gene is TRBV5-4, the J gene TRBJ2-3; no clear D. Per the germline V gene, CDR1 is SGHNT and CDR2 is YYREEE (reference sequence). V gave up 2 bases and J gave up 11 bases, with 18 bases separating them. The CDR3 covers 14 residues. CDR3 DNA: TGTGCCAGCAGCTTTCCCGACCAGCGATCAATGCAGTATTTT. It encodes CASSFPDQRSMQYF. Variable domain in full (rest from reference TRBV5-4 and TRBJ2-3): ETGVTQSPTHLIKTRGQQVTLRCSSQSGHNTVSWYQQALGQGPQFIFQYYREEENGRGNFPPRFSGLQFPNYSSELNVNALELDDSALYLCASSFPDQRSMQYFGPGTRLTVL.

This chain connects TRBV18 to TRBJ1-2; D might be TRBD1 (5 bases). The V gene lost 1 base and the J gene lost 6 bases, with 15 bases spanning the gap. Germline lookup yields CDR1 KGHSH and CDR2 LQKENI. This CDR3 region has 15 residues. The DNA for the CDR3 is TGTGCCAGCTCACCACTAGACAGTAGCCTGGATGGCTACACCTTC. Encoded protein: CASSPLDSSLDGYTF.

CDR3 DNA: TGTGCCAGCAGCTTTATAAGGGGGGTTAATGAAAAACTGTTTTTT. This translates into CASSFIRGVNEKLFF. This chain connects TRBV11-2 to TRBJ1-4; a weak D match, TRBD1 (6 bases). Germline assignment: CDR1 SGHAT and CDR2 FQNNGV. The CDR3 is made up of 15 amino acids. The ends were cut back, 3 bases at V and 4 bases at J, with 12 bases in the middle.

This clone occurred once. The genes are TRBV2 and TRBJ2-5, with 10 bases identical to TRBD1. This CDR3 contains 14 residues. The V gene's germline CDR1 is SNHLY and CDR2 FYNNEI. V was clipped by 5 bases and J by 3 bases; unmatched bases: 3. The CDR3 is CASSSGTGEETQYF. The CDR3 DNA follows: TGTGCCAGCAGTTCCGGGACAGGGGAAGAGACCCAGTACTTC.

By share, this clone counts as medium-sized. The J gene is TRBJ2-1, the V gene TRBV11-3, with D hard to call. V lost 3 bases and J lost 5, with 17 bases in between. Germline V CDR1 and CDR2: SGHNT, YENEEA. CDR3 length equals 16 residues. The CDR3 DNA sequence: TGTGCCAGCAGCTTTCACTACCGCGGCCTTGACAATGAGCAGTTCTTC. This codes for CASSFHYRGLDNEQFF.

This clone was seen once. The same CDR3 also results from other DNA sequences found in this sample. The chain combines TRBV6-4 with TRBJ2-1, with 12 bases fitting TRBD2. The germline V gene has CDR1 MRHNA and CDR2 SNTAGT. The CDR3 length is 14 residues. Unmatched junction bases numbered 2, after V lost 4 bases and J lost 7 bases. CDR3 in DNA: TGTGCCAGCAGTGGTCTAGCGGGAGGGAATGAGCAGTTCTTC. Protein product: CASSGLAGGNEQFF.

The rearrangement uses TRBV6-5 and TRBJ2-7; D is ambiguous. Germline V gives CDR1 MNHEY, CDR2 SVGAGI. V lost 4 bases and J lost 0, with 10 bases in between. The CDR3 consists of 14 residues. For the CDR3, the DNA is TGTGCCAGCAGTTTGGGGTCCTTCTCCTACGAGCAGTACTTC. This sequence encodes CASSLGSFSYEQYF.

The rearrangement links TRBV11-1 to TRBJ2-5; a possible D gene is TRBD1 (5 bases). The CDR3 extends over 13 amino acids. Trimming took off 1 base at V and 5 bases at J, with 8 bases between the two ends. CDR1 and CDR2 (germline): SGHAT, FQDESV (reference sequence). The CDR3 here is CASSLVGRETQYF. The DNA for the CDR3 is TGTGCCAGCAGCTTAGTGGGGCGGGAGACCCAGTACTTC.

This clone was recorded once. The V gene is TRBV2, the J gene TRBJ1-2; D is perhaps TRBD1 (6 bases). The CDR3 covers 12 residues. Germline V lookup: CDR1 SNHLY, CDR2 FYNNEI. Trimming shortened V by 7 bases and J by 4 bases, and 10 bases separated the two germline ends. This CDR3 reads CASKEGGYGYTF. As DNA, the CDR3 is TGTGCCAGCAAGGAGGGGGGCTATGGCTACACCTTC.

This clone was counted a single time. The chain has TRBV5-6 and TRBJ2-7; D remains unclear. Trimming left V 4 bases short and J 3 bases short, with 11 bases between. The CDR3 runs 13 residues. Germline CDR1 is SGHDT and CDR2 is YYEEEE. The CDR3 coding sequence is TGTGCCAGCAGCCTCCCGGAGAGCTACGAGCAGTACTTC. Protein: CASSLPESYEQYF.

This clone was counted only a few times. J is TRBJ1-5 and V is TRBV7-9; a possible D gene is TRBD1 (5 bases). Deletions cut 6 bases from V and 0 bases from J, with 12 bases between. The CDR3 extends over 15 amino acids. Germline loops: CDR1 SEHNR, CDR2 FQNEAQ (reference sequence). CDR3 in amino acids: CASSPGQISNQPQHF. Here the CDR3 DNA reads TGTGCCAGCAGTCCAGGGCAGATTAGCAATCAGCCCCAGCATTTT.

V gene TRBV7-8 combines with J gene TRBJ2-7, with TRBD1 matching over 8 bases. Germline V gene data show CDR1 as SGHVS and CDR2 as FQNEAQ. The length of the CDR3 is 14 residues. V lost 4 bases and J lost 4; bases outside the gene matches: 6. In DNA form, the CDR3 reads TGTGCCAGCAGCTCCAGGGACAGGCAATACGAGCAGTACTTC. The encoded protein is CASSSRDRQYEQYF.

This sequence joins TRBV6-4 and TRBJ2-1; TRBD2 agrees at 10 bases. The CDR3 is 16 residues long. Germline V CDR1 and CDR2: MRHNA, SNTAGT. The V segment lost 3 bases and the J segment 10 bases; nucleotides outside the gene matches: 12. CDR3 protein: CASSERALAGAREQFF. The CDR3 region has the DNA TGTGCCAGCAGTGAGCGAGCGCTAGCGGGGGCGCGGGAGCAGTTCTTC.

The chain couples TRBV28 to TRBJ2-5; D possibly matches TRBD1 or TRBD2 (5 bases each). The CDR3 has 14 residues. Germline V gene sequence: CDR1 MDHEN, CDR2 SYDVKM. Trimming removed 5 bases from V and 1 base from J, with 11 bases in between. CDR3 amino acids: CASSLGTTQETQYF. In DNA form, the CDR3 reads TGTGCCAGCAGTCTCGGGACCACCCAAGAGACCCAGTACTTC.

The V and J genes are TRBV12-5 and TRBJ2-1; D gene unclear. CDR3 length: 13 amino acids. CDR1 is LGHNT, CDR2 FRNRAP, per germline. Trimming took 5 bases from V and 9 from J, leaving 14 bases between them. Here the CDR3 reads CASGPRPTGEQFF. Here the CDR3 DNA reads TGTGCTAGTGGTCCCCGACCCACGGGTGAGCAGTTCTTC.

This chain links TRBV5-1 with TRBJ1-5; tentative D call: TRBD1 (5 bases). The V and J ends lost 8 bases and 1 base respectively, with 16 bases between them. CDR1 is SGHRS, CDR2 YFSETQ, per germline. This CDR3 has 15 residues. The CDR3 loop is CASREIPGSNQPQHF. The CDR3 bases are TGCGCCAGTCGGGAGATCCCAGGGAGCAATCAGCCCCAGCATTTT.

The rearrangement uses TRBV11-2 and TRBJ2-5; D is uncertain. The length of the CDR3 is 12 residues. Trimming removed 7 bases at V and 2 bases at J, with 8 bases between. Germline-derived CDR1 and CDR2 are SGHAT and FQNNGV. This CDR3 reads CASTLRQETQYF. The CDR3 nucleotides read TGTGCCAGCACTCTCAGACAAGAGACCCAGTACTTC. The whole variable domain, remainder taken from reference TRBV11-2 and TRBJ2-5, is EAGVAQSPRYKIIEKRQSVAFWCNPISGHATLYWYQQILGQGPKLLIQFQNNGVVDDSQLPKDRFSAERLKGVDSTLKIQPAKLEDSAVYLCASTLRQETQYFGPGTRLLVL.

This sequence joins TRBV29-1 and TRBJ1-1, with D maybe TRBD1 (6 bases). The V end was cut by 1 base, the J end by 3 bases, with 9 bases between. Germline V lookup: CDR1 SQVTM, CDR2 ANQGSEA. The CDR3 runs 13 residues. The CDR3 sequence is CSVEGGADTEAFF. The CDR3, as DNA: TGCAGCGTTGAAGGGGGGGCGGACACTGAAGCTTTCTTT.

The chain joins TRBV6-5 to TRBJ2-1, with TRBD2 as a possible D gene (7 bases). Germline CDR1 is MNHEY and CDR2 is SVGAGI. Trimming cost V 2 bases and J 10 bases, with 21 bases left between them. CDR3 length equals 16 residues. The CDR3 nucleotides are TGTGCCAGCAGTTACATCTCCAGCGGGACAACCAAAGAGCAGTTCTTC. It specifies CASSYISSGTTKEQFF.

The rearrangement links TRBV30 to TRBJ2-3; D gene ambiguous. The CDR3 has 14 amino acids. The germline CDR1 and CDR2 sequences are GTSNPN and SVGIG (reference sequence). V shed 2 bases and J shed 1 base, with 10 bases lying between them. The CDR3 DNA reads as TGTGCCTGGAGTACCGCGGATGGCACAGATACGCAGTATTTT. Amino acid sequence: CAWSTADGTDTQYF.

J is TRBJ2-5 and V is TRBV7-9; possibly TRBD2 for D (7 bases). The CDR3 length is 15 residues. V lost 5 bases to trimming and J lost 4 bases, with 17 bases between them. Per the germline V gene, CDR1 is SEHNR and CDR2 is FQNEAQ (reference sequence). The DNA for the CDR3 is TGTGCCAGCAGCCATCCTCGGGGGGCGGGAGAGACCCAGTACTTC. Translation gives CASSHPRGAGETQYF.